The clone carrying this TCR beta chain was counted many times. TCRdb re-called the RT-PCR reads through MiXCR, storing one row per CDR3 protein. Counted here are about 480,000 distinct CDR3 sequences, 10% to 15% occurring once; the ten biggest clones make up around 12%. These data originate in a study of response to subunit inactivated influenza vaccine. The V segment lost 6 bases and the J segment 3 bases; nucleotides outside the gene matches: 10. The CDR3 has 16 residues. This chain uses TRBV12-3 or TRBV12-4 with TRBJ1-4; 7 bases agree with TRBD1. The origin of this receptor is a man in his forties or fifties who received an inactivated influenza vaccine. The sample was PBMCs from blood, taken 40 to 50 days after vaccination. The CDR3 loop reads CASSPRTGGANEKLFF. The CDR3 DNA sequence: TGTGCCAGCAGCCCACGGACAGGAGGTGCTAATGAAAAACTGTTTTTT.